These 8 T cell receptor beta chains originate from one sample sequenced in a study of preoperative IRX-2 immunotherapy in early breast cancer. The treatment here: preoperative locoregional IRX-2 cytokine immunotherapy. Generated by immunoSEQ multiplex PCR, the TCRdb table keeps only in-frame clones and is missing some. The sample gives fewer than 40,000 clones, around nine tenths of which show up once; around 1.6% is in the top ten. The sequenced sample was tumor tissue, obtained after IRX-2 immunotherapy. Every receptor here comes from a human donor with breast cancer.

The chain employs TRBV5-1 and TRBJ2-3, with D tentatively TRBD2 (6 bases). Trimming stripped 4 bases from V and 0 bases from J, with 15 bases between. Germline V gene lookup returns CDR1 SGHRS and CDR2 YFSETQ. This CDR3 spans 16 amino acids. The CDR3 is CASSPTDYSSTDTQYF. The DNA for the CDR3 is TGCGCCAGCAGCCCGACGGACTACTCCAGCACAGATACGCAGTATTTT.

This clone appeared a few times. This chain joins TRBV5-1 and TRBJ1-6, with a tentative D call TRBD1 (6 bases). The CDR3 is made up of 15 amino acids. CDR1 and CDR2 (germline): SGHRS, YFSETQ. Trimming took 0 bases from V and 8 from J, leaving 12 bases between them. CDR3 region: CASSLVGAGDSPLHF. The CDR3 region has the DNA TGCGCCAGCAGCTTGGTAGGGGCAGGGGATTCACCCCTCCACTTT.

The V gene is TRBV7-7, the J gene TRBJ1-5, with TRBD1 matching 7 bases. With 5 bases clipped from V and 2 bases from J, the junction kept 12 bases outside the gene matches. The CDR3 spans 17 residues. The germline gives CDR1 SSHAT, CDR2 FNYEAQ (reference sequence). As DNA, the CDR3 is TGTGCCAGCAGCCGACAGGGTGGGAGGGGATGCAATCAGCCCCAGCATTTT. Protein product: CASSRQGGRGCNQPQHF.

The chain joins TRBV7-1 to TRBJ1-3, with D possibly being TRBD1 (6 bases). TRBV7-1 is given ORF status, its function remaining uncertain. The CDR3 is made up of 13 amino acids. Trimming pared 4 bases from V and 7 bases from J, leaving 11 bases between. The CDR3 sequence: CASSLGQGNTIYF. For the CDR3, the DNA is TGTGCCAGCAGCTTAGGCCAGGGGAACACCATATATTTT.

The rearrangement uses TRBV18 and TRBJ1-2, with 7 bases lining up with TRBD1. Germline CDR1 is KGHSH and CDR2 is LQKENI. The J segment lost 2 bases and the V segment lost 3 bases, leaving 3 bases of the junction unmatched. The CDR3 loop spans 14 amino acids. The DNA of the CDR3 is TGTGCCAGCTCACCGGGACAGCCGAACTATGGCTACACCTTC. Its protein is CASSPGQPNYGYTF. Supplemented by reference TRBV18 and TRBJ1-2, the full variable domain reads NAGVMQNPRHLVRRRGQEARLRCSPMKGHSHVYWYRQLPEEGLKFMVYLQKENIIDESGMPKERFSAEFPKEGPSILRIQQVVRGDSAAYFCASSPGQPNYGYTFGSGTRLTVV.

The V gene is TRBV11-3, the J gene TRBJ2-1, with 7 positions matching TRBD2. V dropped 0 bases and J dropped 8; count of bases not matched to a gene: 4. Germline V gene sequence: CDR1 SGHNT, CDR2 YENEEA. The CDR3 length is 14 residues. The CDR3 spells CASSLEGGVHEQFF. In nucleotides, the CDR3 is TGTGCCAGCAGCTTAGAGGGGGGGGTCCATGAGCAGTTCTTC.

V usage is TRBV6-8 and J usage is TRBJ2-7, with D possibly called TRBD1 or TRBD2 (5 bases each). This CDR3 comprises 16 residues. The germline V and J ends were trimmed by 0 bases and 0 bases, with 12 bases remaining between them. Germline values: CDR1 MNHGY, CDR2 SAAAGT. The CDR3 loop reads CASSYSARGRSYEQYF. DNA for the CDR3: TGTGCCAGCAGTTACTCTGCCCGGGGACGCTCCTACGAGCAGTACTTC.

The chain joins TRBV7-6 to TRBJ2-3, with 7 bases aligning to TRBD1. CDR1 and CDR2 from the germline V gene are SGHVS and FNYEAQ. Unmatched junction bases numbered 8, after V lost 5 bases and J lost 6 bases. The CDR3 is 14 residues long. CDR3 coding DNA: TGTGCCAGCAGCATGATACAGGGGCGGGATACGCAGTATTTT. It translates to CASSMIQGRDTQYF.